This T cell receptor (beta chain) appears in the sequencing data of a study of cytomegalovirus exposure and HLA in healthy donors. This clone was detected a few times. The antigen is undetermined. General study findings and limits: In a later analysis, V- and J-gene trimming of beta chains associated with a DCLRE1C missense variant, replicated independently.

The primer mix had 60 Vbeta and 13 Jbeta primers. Profiling relied on immunoSEQ multiplex PCR, and the TCRdb table lists in-frame clones only, not all of them. The table has roughly 160,000 clones, over 60% seen once. Germline CDR1 and CDR2: MNHNS and SASEGT. The V gene lost 2 bases and the J gene lost 4 bases, with 12 bases spanning the gap. The CDR3 has 15 amino acids. The TCR comes from a woman under 40 in good health and CMV-seronegative. This chain connects TRBV6-1 to TRBJ2-1; maybe TRBD1 (5 bases). Sequencing was performed on PBMCs. In DNA form, the CDR3 reads TGTGCCAGCAGTGAACAGGGTCCTACTTACAATGAGCAGTTCTTC. Translation gives CASSEQGPTYNEQFF.